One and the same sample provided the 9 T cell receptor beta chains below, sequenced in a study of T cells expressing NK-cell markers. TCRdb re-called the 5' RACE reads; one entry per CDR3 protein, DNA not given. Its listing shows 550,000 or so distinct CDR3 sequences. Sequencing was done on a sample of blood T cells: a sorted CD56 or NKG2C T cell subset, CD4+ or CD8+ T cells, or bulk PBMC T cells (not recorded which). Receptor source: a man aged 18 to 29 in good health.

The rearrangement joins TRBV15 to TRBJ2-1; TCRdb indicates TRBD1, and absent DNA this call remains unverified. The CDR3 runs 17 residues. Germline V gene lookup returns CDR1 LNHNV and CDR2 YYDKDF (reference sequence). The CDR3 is CATSRKPGGVGFDEQFF. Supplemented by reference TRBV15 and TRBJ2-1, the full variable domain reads DAMVIQNPRYQVTQFGKPVTLSCSQTLNHNVMYWYQQKSSQAPKLLFHYYDKDFNNEADTPDNFQSRRPNTSFCFLDIRSPGLGDTAMYLCATSRKPGGVGFDEQFFGPGTRLTVL.

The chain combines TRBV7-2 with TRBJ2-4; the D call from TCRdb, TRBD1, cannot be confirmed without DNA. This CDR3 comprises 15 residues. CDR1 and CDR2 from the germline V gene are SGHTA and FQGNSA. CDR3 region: CASSPGRATKNIQYF.

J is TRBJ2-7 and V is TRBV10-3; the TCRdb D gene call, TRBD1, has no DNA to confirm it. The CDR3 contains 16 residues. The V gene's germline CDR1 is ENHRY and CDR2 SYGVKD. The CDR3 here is CAIMSSGTGGPYEQYF.

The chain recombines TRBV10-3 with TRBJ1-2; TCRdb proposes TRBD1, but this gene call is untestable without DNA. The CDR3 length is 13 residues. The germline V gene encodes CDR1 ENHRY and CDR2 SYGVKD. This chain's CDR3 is CAIAEGTDYGYTF.

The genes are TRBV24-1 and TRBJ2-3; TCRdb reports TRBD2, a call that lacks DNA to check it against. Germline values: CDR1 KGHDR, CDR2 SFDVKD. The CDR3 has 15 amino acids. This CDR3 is CATSGISGNTDTQYF.

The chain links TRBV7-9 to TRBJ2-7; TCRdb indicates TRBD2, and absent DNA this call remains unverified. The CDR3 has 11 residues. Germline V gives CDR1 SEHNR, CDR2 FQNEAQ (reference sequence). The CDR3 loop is CASSLSPEQYF.

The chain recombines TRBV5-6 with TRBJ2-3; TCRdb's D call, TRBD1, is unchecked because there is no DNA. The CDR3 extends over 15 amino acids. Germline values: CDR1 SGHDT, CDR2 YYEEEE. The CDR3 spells CASSFMSGVTDTQYF. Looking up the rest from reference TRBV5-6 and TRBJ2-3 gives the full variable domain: DAGVTQSPTHLIKTRGQQVTLRCSPKSGHDTVSWYQQALGQGPQFIFQYYEEEERQRGNFPDRFSGHQFPNYSSELNVNALLLGDSALYLCASSFMSGVTDTQYFGPGTRLTVL.

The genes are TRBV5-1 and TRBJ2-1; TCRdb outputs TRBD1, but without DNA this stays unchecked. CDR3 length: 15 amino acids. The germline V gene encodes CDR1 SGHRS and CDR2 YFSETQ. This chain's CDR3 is CASKGTGGPYNEQFF.

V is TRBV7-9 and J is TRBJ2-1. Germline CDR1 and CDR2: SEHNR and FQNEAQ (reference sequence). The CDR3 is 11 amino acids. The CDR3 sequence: CASRRDFEQFF.